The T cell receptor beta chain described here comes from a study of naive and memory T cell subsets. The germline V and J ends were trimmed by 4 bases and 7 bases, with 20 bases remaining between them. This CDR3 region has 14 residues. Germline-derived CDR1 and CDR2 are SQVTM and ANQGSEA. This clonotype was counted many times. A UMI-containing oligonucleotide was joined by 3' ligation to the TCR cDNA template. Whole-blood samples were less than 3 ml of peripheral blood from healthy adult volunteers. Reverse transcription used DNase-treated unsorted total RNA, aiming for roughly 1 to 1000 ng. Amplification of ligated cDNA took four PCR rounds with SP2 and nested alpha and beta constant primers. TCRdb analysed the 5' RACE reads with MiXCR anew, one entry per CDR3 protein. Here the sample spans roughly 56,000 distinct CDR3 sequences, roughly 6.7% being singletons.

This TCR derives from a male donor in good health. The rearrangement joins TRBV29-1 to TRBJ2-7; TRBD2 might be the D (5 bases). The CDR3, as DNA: TGCAGCGTTGCCGAGGGAGCGCTAGCCGGGGAGCAGTACTTC. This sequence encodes CSVAEGALAGEQYF.